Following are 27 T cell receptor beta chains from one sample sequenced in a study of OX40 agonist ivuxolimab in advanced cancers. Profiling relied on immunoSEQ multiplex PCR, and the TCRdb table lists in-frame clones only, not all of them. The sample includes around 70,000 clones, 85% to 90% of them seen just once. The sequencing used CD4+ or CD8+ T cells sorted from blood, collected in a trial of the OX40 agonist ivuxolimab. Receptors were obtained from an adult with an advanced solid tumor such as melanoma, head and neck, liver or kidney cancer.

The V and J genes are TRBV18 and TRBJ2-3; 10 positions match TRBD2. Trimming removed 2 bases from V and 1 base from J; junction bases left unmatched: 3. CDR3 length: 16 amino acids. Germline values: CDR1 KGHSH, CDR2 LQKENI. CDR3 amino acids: CASSPALAGGTDTQYF. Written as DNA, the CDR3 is TGTGCCAGCTCACCAGCCCTAGCGGGGGGCACAGATACGCAGTATTTT.

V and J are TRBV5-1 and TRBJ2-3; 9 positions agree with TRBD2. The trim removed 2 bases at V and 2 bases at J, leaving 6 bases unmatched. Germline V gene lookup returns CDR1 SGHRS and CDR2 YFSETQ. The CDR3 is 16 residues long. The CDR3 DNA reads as TGCGCCAGCAGCTTCGATAGCGGGGGCCTCACAGATACGCAGTATTTT. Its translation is CASSFDSGGLTDTQYF.

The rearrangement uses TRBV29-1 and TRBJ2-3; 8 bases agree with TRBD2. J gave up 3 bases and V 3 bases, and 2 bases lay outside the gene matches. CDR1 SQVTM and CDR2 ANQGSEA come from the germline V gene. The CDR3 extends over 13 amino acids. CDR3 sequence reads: CSVESSGTDTQYF. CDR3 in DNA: TGCAGCGTTGAGTCTAGCGGGACAGATACGCAGTATTTT.

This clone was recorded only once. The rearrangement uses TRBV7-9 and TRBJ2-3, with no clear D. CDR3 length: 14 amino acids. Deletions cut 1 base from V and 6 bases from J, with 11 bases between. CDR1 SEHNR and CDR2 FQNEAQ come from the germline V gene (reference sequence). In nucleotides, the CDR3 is TGTGCCAGCAGCTTAGGGTCCGTGGGGGATACGCAGTATTTT. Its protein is CASSLGSVGDTQYF.

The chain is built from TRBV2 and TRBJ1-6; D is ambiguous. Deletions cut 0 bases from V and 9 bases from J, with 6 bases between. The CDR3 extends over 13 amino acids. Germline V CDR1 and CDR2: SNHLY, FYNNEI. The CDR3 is CASSEAGCSPLHF. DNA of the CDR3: TGTGCCAGCAGTGAAGCTGGTTGTTCACCCCTCCACTTT.

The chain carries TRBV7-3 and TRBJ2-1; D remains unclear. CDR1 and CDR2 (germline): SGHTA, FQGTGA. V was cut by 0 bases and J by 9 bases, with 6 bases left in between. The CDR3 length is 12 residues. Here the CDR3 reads CASSLTRGEQFF. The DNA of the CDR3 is TGTGCCAGCAGCTTAACCAGAGGTGAGCAGTTCTTC. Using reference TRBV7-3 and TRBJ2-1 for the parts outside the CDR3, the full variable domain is GAGVSQTPSNKVTEKGKYVELRCDPISGHTALYWYRQSLGQGPEFLIYFQGTGAADDSGLPNDRFFAVRPEGSVSTLKIQRTERGDSAVYLCASSLTRGEQFFGPGTRLTVL.

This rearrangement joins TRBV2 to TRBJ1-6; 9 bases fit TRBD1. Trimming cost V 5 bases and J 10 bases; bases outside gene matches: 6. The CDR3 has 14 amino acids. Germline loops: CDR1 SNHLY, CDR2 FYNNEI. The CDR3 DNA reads TGTGCCAGCAGTCCTGGACAGGGGAGCTCACCCCTCCACTTT. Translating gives CASSPGQGSSPLHF.

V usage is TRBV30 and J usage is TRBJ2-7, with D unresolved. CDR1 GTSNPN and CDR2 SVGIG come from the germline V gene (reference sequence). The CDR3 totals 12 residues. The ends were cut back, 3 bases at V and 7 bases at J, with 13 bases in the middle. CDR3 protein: CAWRAQAGEQYF. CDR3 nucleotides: TGTGCCTGGAGGGCGCAGGCTGGGGAGCAGTACTTC.

DNA of the CDR3: TGTGCCAGCAGTTTCGAGCCCGGGACAGGGAAAGAGACCCAGTACTTC. Its translation is CASSFEPGTGKETQYF. The rearrangement uses TRBV28 and TRBJ2-5; 9 nucleotides align to TRBD1. The CDR3 has 16 amino acids. Germline V gene data show CDR1 as MDHEN and CDR2 as SYDVKM. Trimming cost V 3 bases and J 3 bases; bases outside gene matches: 8. Combining the CDR3 with reference TRBV28 and TRBJ2-5 gives the whole variable domain DVKVTQSSRYLVKRTGEKVFLECVQDMDHENMFWYRQDPGLGLRLIYFSYDVKMKEKGDIPEGYSVSREKKERFSLILESASTNQTSMYLCASSFEPGTGKETQYFGPGTRLLVL.

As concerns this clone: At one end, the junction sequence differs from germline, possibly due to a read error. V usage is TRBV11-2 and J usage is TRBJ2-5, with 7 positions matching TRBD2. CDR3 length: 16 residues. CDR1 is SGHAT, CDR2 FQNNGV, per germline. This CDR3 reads CASSLELAEDQETQYF. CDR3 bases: TGTGCCAGCAGCCTAGAGCTAGCGGAGGACCAAGAGACCCAGTACTTC.

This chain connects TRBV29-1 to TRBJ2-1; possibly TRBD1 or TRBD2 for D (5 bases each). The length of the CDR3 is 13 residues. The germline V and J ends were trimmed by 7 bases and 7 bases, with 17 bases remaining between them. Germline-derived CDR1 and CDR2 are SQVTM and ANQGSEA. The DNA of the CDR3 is TGCAGCGCCGGGACCTTCCCCCTTAATGAGCAGTTCTTC. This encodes CSAGTFPLNEQFF.

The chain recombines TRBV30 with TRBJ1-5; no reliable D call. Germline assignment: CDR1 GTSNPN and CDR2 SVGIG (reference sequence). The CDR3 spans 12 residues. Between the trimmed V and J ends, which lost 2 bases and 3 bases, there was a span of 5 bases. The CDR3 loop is CAWSRNNQPQHF. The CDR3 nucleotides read TGTGCCTGGAGTCGTAACAATCAGCCCCAGCATTTT.

The CDR3 loop reads CASSLGTSAYNEQFF. The CDR3 bases are TGTGCCAGCAGCTTGGGAACCTCAGCATACAATGAGCAGTTCTTC. The chain couples TRBV5-4 to TRBJ2-1, with no clear D. Deletions cut 0 bases from V and 4 bases from J, with 11 bases between. The CDR3 loop spans 15 amino acids. Looked up from germline, CDR1 is SGHNT and CDR2 is YYREEE (reference sequence). The full variable domain, its missing parts supplied by reference TRBV5-4 and TRBJ2-1, is ETGVTQSPTHLIKTRGQQVTLRCSSQSGHNTVSWYQQALGQGPQFIFQYYREEENGRGNFPPRFSGLQFPNYSSELNVNALELDDSALYLCASSLGTSAYNEQFFGPGTRLTVL.

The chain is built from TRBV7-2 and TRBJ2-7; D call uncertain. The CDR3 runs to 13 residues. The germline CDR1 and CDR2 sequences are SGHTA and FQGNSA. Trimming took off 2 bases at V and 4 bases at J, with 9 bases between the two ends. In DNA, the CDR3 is TGTGCCAGCAGCTTAAGGACGCGGTACGAGCAGTACTTC. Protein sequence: CASSLRTRYEQYF. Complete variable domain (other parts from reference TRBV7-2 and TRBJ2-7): GAGVSQSPSNKVTEKGKDVELRCDPISGHTALYWYRQSLGQGLEFLIYFQGNSAPDKSGLPSDRFSAERTGGSVSTLTIQRTQQEDSAVYLCASSLRTRYEQYFGPGTRLTVT.

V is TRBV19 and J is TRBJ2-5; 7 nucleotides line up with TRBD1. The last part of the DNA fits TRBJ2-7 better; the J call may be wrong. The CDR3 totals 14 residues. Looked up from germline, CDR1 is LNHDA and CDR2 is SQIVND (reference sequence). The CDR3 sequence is CATSTGLAGYEQYF. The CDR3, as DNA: TGTGCCACCTCGACAGGGCTCGCGGGCTACGAGCAGTACTTC.

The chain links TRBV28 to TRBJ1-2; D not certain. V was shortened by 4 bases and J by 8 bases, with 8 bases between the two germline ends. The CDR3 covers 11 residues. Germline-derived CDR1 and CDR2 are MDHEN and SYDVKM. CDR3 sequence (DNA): TGTGCCAGCAGTTCCGCGAAGGGCTACACCTTC. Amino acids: CASSSAKGYTF.

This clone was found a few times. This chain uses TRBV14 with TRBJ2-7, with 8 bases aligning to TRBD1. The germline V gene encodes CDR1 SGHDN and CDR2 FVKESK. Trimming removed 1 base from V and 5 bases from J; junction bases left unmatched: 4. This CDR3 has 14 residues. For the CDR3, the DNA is TGTGCCAGCAGCCAAGGGACAGGGAGTGACGAGCAGTACTTC. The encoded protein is CASSQGTGSDEQYF.

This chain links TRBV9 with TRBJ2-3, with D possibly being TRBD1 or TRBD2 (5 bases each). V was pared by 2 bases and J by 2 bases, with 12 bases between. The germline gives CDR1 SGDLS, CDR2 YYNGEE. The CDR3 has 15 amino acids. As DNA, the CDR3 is TGTGCCAGCAGCGTCCGGGACGGGGACACAGATACGCAGTATTTT. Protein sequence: CASSVRDGDTDTQYF.

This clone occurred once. The CDR3 sequence is CASSPGGTAQNQYF. DNA of the CDR3: TGTGCCAGCAGCCCCGGCGGGACGGCCCAAAACCAGTACTTC. The rearrangement uses TRBV11-2 and TRBJ2-5; D is perhaps TRBD2 (6 bases). With 5 bases removed from V and 10 bases from J, the gap between germline ends came to 20 bases. The CDR3 consists of 14 residues. From germline, CDR1 is SGHAT and CDR2 FQNNGV.

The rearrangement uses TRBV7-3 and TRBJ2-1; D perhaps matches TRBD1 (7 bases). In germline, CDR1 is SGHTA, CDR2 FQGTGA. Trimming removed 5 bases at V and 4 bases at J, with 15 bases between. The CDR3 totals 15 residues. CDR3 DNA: TGTGCCAGCAGCCCCACAGGGGAGGTATACAATGAGCAGTTCTTC. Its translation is CASSPTGEVYNEQFF.

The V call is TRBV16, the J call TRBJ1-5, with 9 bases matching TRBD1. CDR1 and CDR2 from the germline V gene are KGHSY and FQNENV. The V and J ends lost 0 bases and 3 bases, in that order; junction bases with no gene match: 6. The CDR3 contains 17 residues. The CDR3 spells CASSQSGTGFNNQPQHF. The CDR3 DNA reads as TGTGCCAGCAGCCAATCCGGGACAGGGTTTAACAATCAGCCCCAGCATTTT.

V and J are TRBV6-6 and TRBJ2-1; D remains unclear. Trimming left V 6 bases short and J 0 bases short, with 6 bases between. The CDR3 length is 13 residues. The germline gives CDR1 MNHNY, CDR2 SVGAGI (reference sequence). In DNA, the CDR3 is TGTGCCAGCAGGGCCTCCTCCTACAATGAGCAGTTCTTC. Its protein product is CASRASSYNEQFF.

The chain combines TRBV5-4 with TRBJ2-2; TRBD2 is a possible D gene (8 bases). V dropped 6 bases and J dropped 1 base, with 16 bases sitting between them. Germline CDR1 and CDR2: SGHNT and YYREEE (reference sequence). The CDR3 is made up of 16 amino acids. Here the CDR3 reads CASNDRAGGNTGELFF. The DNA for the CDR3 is TGTGCCAGCAACGACAGGGCGGGGGGGAACACCGGGGAGCTGTTTTTT.

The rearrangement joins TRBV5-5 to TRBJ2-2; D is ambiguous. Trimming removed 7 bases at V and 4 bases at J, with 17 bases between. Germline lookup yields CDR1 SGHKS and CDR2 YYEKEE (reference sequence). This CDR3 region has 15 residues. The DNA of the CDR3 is TGTGCCAGCGGGGAAAGAGGCAGTGCCACCGGGGAGCTGTTTTTT. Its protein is CASGERGSATGELFF.

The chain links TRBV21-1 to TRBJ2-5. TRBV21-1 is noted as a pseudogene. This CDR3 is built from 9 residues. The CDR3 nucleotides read TGTGCCAGCAAGACGCCCCAGTACTTC. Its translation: CASKTPQYF.

CDR3: CASREGQGSTGELFF. Written as DNA, the CDR3 is TGCGCCAGCAGGGAGGGACAGGGAAGCACCGGGGAGCTGTTTTTT. The chain combines TRBV5-1 with TRBJ2-2; 9 nucleotides align to TRBD1. V shed 5 bases, J shed 4 bases, and the junction held 6 bases outside the gene matches. CDR3 size: 15 residues. Germline assignment: CDR1 SGHRS and CDR2 YFSETQ.

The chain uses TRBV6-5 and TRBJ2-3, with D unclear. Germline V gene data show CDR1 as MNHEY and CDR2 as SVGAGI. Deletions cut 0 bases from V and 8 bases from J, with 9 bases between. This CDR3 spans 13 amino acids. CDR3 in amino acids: CASSYSRLVTQYF. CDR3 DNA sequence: TGTGCCAGCAGTTACTCGAGGCTAGTTACGCAGTATTTT.